This T cell receptor (beta chain) was observed in a study of early T cells in non-severe SARS-CoV-2 infection. About the research overall: Bulk RNA isolated from unsorted whole blood underwent sequencing; chains were not paired.

Germline V lookup: CDR1 DFQATT, CDR2 SNEGSKA (reference sequence). After removal of 5 bases from V and 6 bases from J, the junction contained 9 bases not matched to a gene. The CDR3 covers 15 residues. In the library, individual cDNA molecules carried attached unique molecular identifiers. TCRdb independently ran MiXCR on the 5' RACE reads; one entry per CDR3 protein. The data contain around 84,000 distinct CDR3 sequences, approximately 15% of them seen just once; the ten biggest clones take up 6.5% to 9%. This clonotype was seen a handful of times. Its antigen remains unidentified. Study-wide points: The matching step, a VDJdb search, favored anti-spike CD8 responses and missed private and CD4 specificities.

V is TRBV20-1 and J is TRBJ2-1, with 11 bases lining up with TRBD2. The origin of this receptor is an adult who was a healthcare worker with PCR-confirmed SARS-CoV-2 infection or an uninfected control (not recorded which). Sequenced material: whole blood. CDR3 coding DNA: TGCAGTGCTCCGCCCCTAGCGGGAGGCCCCAATGAGCAGTTCTTC. Its protein product is CSAPPLAGGPNEQFF.